The 14 T cell receptor beta chains presented below share a single source sample, sequenced in a study of patients and donors after allogeneic stem cell transplantation. TCRdb fed the RT-PCR reads into MiXCR, producing one record per CDR3 protein. This table holds 800,000 to 1,000,000 distinct CDR3 sequences, more than 15% found once. Sequencing used blood, either unsorted or a sorted T cell fraction (not recorded which). These receptors came from a human donor who was either an allogeneic HSCT recipient or a stem cell or donor lymphocyte infusion donor (not recorded which). It is not recorded whose cells these are; they may come from a transplant donor.

The chain carries TRBV19 and TRBJ2-7; TRBD2 might be the D (6 bases). V lost 3 bases, J lost 2 bases, and 11 bases lay in between. Germline V CDR1 and CDR2: LNHDA, SQIVND (reference sequence). The CDR3 consists of 14 residues. In DNA form, the CDR3 reads TGTGCCAGTAGTATCGGCGGGGCGACCTACGAGCAGTACTTC. Protein product: CASSIGGATYEQYF.

The V call is TRBV20-1, the J call TRBJ2-3; D gene ambiguous. Trimming shortened V by 3 bases and J by 6 bases, and 13 bases separated the two germline ends. CDR3 length equals 13 residues. The germline CDR1 and CDR2 sequences are DFQATT and SNEGSKA (reference sequence). In nucleotides, the CDR3 is TGCAGTGCTAGGAACCGGGCCTCGGATACGCAGTATTTT. Protein: CSARNRASDTQYF.

This clonotype was detected only a few times. The chain is built from TRBV10-3 and TRBJ1-2; D is ambiguous. V shed 0 bases and J shed 0 bases, with 8 bases lying between them. This CDR3 region has 15 residues. The V gene's germline CDR1 is ENHRY and CDR2 SYGVKD. Here the CDR3 reads CAISESFFTNYGYTF. CDR3 bases: TGTGCCATCAGTGAGTCGTTTTTTACTAACTATGGCTACACCTTC.

This clonotype has ten or more counts. The J gene is TRBJ2-1, the V gene TRBV7-2; D may match TRBD1 or TRBD2 (6 bases each). In germline, CDR1 is SGHTA, CDR2 FQGNSA. This CDR3 region has 14 residues. Trimming shortened V by 2 bases and J by 5 bases, and 10 bases separated the two germline ends. The CDR3 bases are TGTGCCAGCAGCTTATGGGGGGCCGACAATGAGCAGTTCTTC. Translation: CASSLWGADNEQFF.

This chain links TRBV10-3 with TRBJ2-2; no reliable D call. The CDR3 spans 14 residues. The germline V and J ends were trimmed by 7 bases and 4 bases, with 13 bases remaining between them. Germline CDR1 ENHRY, CDR2 SYGVKD. The CDR3 here is CAITKQLRTGELFF. In DNA, the CDR3 is TGTGCCATCACCAAACAGCTTCGCACCGGGGAGCTGTTTTTT.

The chain recombines TRBV20-1 with TRBJ2-7, with D perhaps TRBD2 (7 bases). The CDR3 loop spans 13 amino acids. Germline lookup yields CDR1 DFQATT and CDR2 SNEGSKA (reference sequence). V lost 5 bases, J lost 4 bases, and 15 bases lay in between. The CDR3 is CSAVGGPGYEQYF. DNA for the CDR3: TGCAGTGCTGTCGGGGGGCCCGGGTACGAGCAGTACTTC.

This clonotype was seen repeatedly, ten times or more. This sequence joins TRBV29-1 and TRBJ2-4; D not certain. The V gene lost 4 bases and the J gene lost 8 bases, with 15 bases spanning the gap. The CDR3 length is 13 residues. CDR1 and CDR2 (germline): SQVTM, ANQGSEA. The chain's CDR3 is CSVVIAISDIQYF. CDR3 bases: TGCAGCGTTGTAATAGCAATATCGGACATTCAGTACTTC.

The table lists this clonotype with a few counts. The gene calls are TRBV6-2 or TRBV6-3 and TRBJ2-1; 9 nucleotides agree with TRBD1. Germline V lookup: CDR1 MNHEY, CDR2 SVGEGT. This CDR3 is built from 13 residues. With 10 bases clipped from V and 9 bases from J, the junction kept 10 bases outside the gene matches. CDR3 coding DNA: TGTGCCACCACACGGGACAGGGTAGGTGAGCAGTTCTTC. This gives the protein CATTRDRVGEQFF.

This clonotype has at least ten counts. V gene TRBV25-1 combines with J gene TRBJ1-6, with D maybe TRBD1 (5 bases). V was shortened by 2 bases and J by 10 bases, with 18 bases between the two germline ends. This CDR3 has 16 residues. The germline gives CDR1 MGHDK, CDR2 SYGVNS. CDR3 DNA: TGTGCCAGCAGTGAAAGGGGCTGGGCAGGTCGGTCACCCCTCCACTTT. Its protein is CASSERGWAGRSPLHF.

There are a few counts of this clonotype. The chain combines TRBV6-5 with TRBJ2-1; 8 bases match TRBD2. The V gene's germline CDR1 is MNHEY and CDR2 SVGAGI. The V gene end was trimmed by 2 bases and the J gene end by 9 bases; junction bases not matched to a gene: 12. There are 16 residues in the CDR3. For the CDR3, the DNA is TGTGCCAGCAGTTACGACTACACAAGGAGCGGGAGTGAGCAGTTCTTC. The encoded protein is CASSYDYTRSGSEQFF.

The sample holds a few counts of this clonotype. The chain has TRBV25-1 and TRBJ2-3; TRBD2 aligns across 8 bases. The junction had 16 bases not matched to a gene; V was cut back by 3 bases and J by 8 bases. The CDR3 runs to 17 residues. Germline V gene lookup returns CDR1 MGHDK and CDR2 SYGVNS. CDR3 bases: TGTGCCAGCAGTGAGGTCCTCCGGGGGGGGTATATGGGTACGCAGTATTTT. As protein: CASSEVLRGGYMGTQYF.

The chain carries TRBV24-1 and TRBJ1-1, with D uncertain. The germline V gene encodes CDR1 KGHDR and CDR2 SFDVKD. This CDR3 comprises 16 residues. V was cut by 0 bases and J by 0 bases, with 10 bases left in between. CDR3 nucleotides: TGTGCCACCAGTGATTTGAGTGTGATCATGAACACTGAAGCTTTCTTT. It specifies CATSDLSVIMNTEAFF.

The chain is built from TRBV11-1 and TRBJ2-6; D not resolved. The germline V and J ends were trimmed by 4 bases and 3 bases, with 4 bases remaining between them. Germline CDR1 is SGHAT and CDR2 is FQDESV (reference sequence). The CDR3 runs 13 residues. CDR3 amino acids: CASSSYGANVLTF. Here the CDR3 DNA reads TGTGCCAGCAGCTCTTATGGGGCCAACGTCCTGACTTTC.

This clonotype was seen only a few times. The chain couples TRBV12-5 to TRBJ2-3; D unclear. There are 16 residues in the CDR3. Germline loops: CDR1 LGHNT, CDR2 FRNRAP. Between the trimmed V and J ends, which lost 2 bases and 7 bases, there was a span of 19 bases. CDR3 nucleotides: TGTGCTAGTGGTTTGTTTACCGGGCCCCTCGCCTATACGCAGTATTTT. Its translation: CASGLFTGPLAYTQYF.